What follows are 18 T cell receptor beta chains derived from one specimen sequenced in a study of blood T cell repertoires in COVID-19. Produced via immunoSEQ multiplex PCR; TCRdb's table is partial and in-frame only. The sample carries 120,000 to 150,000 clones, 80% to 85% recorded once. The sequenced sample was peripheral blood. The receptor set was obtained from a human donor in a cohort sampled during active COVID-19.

CDR3: CASRTPGGLGEKLFF. Here the CDR3 DNA reads TGCGCCAGCAGGACACCAGGGGGCTTGGGTGAAAAACTGTTTTTT. V and J are TRBV10-2 and TRBJ1-4; 8 nucleotides match TRBD1. This CDR3 has 15 amino acids. V shed 6 bases and J 7 bases; nucleotides not matched to a gene: 10. Per the germline V gene, CDR1 is WSHSY and CDR2 is SAAADI.

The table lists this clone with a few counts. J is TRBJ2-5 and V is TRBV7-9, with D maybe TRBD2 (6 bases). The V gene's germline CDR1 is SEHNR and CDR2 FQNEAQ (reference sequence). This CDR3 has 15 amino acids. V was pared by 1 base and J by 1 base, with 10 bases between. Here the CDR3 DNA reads TGTGCCAGCAGCTTAGGTGGGGGGATCCAAGAGACCCAGTACTTC. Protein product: CASSLGGGIQETQYF.

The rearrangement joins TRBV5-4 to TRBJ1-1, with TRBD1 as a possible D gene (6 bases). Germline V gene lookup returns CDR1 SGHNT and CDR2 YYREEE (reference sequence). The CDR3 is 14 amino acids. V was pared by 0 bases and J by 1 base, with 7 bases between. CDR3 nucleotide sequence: TGTGCCAGCAGCTTGGACAGGGAGAACACTGAAGCTTTCTTT. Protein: CASSLDRENTEAFF.

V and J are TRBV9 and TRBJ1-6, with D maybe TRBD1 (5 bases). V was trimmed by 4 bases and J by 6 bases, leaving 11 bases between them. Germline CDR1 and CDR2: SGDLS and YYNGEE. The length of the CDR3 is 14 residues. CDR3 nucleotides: TGTGCCAGCAGCTACGGGACTTTTAATTCACCCCTCCACTTT. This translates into CASSYGTFNSPLHF.

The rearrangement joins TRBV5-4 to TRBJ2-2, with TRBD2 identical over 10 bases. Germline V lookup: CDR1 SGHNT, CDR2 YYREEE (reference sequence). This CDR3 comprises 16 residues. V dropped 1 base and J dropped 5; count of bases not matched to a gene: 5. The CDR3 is CASSLPSGGTTGELFF. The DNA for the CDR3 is TGTGCCAGCAGCTTGCCTAGCGGGGGAACTACCGGGGAGCTGTTTTTT.

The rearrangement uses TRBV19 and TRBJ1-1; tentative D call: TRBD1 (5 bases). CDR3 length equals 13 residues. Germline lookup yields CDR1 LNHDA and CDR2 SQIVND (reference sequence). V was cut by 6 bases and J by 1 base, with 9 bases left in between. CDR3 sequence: CASRGLSNTEAFF. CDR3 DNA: TGTGCCAGTAGGGGACTGTCGAACACTGAAGCTTTCTTT.

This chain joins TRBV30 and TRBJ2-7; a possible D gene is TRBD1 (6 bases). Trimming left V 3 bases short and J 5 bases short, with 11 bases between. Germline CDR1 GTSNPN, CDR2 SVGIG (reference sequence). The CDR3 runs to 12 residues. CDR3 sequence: CAWSPQGNEQYF. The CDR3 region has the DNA TGTGCCTGGAGCCCACAGGGTAACGAGCAGTACTTC.

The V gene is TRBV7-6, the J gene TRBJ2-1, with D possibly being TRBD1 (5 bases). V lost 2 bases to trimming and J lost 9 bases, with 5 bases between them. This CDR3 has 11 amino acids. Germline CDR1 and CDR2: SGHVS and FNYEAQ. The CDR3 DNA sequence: TGTGCCAGCAGCTTAAGGGGTGAGCAGTTCTTC. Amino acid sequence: CASSLRGEQFF.

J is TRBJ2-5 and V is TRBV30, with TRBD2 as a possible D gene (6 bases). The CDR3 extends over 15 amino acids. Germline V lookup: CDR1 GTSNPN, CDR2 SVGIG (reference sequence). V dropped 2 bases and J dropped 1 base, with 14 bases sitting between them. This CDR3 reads CAWSFFGDFQETQYF. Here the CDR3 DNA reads TGTGCCTGGAGTTTTTTCGGGGACTTCCAAGAGACCCAGTACTTC. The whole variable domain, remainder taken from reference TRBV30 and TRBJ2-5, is SQTIHQWPATLVQPVGSPLSLECTVEGTSNPNLYWYRQAAGRGLQLLFYSVGIGQISSEVPQNLSASRPQDRQFILSSKKLLLSDSGFYLCAWSFFGDFQETQYFGPGTRLLVL.

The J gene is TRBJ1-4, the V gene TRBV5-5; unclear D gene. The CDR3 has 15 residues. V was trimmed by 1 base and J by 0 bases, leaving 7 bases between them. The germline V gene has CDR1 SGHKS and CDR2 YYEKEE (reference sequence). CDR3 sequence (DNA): TGTGCCAGCAGCTTGACGAGGGCAACTAATGAAAAACTGTTTTTT. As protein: CASSLTRATNEKLFF.

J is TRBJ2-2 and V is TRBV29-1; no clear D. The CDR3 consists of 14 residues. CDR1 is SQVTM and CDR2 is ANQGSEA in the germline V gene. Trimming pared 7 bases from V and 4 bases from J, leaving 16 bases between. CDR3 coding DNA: TGCAGCGCCACGGCCGGCGGCGCCACCGGGGAGCTGTTTTTT. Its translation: CSATAGGATGELFF.

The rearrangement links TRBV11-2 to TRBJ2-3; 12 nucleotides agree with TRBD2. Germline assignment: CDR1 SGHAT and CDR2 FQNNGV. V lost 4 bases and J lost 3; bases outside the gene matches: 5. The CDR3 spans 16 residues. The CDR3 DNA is TGTGCCAGCAGCTCCTCACTAGCGGGGGGTACAGATACGCAGTATTTT. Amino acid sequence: CASSSSLAGGTDTQYF. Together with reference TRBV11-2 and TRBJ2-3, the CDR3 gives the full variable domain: EAGVAQSPRYKIIEKRQSVAFWCNPISGHATLYWYQQILGQGPKLLIQFQNNGVVDDSQLPKDRFSAERLKGVDSTLKIQPAKLEDSAVYLCASSSSLAGGTDTQYFGPGTRLTVL.

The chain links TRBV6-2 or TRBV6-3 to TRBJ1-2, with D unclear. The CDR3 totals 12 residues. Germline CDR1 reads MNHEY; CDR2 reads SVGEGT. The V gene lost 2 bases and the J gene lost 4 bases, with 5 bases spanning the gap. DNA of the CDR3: TGTGCCAGCAGTTACGCAGGCTATGGCTACACCTTC. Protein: CASSYAGYGYTF.

CDR3 sequence (DNA): TGCGCCAGCAGTGGAGCCTTTGACACAGATACGCAGTATTTT. This sequence encodes CASSGAFDTDTQYF. The chain has TRBV5-1 and TRBJ2-3; no reliable D call. V was cut by 5 bases and J by 2 bases, with 12 bases left in between. The CDR3 totals 14 residues. CDR1 is SGHRS and CDR2 is YFSETQ in the germline V gene. Looking up the rest from reference TRBV5-1 and TRBJ2-3 gives the full variable domain: KAGVTQTPRYLIKTRGQQVTLSCSPISGHRSVSWYQQTPGQGLQFLFEYFSETQRNKGNFPGRFSGRQFSNSRSEMNVSTLELGDSALYLCASSGAFDTDTQYFGPGTRLTVL.

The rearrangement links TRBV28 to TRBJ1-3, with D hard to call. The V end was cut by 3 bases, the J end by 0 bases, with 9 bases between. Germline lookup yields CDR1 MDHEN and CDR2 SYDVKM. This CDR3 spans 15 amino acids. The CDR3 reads CASSFGIRSGNTIYF. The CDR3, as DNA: TGTGCCAGCAGTTTCGGGATTCGCTCTGGAAACACCATATATTTT.

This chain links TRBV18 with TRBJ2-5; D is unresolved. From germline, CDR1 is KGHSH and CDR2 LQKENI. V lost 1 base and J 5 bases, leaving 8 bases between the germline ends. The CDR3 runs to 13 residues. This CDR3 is CASSPREAETQYF. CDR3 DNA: TGTGCCAGCTCACCACGAGAGGCGGAGACCCAGTACTTC.

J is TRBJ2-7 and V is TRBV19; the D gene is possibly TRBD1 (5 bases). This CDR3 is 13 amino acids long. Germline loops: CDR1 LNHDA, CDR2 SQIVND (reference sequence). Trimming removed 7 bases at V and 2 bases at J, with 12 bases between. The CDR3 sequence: CASTGHATYEQYF. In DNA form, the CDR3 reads TGTGCCAGTACAGGACATGCAACCTACGAGCAGTACTTC.

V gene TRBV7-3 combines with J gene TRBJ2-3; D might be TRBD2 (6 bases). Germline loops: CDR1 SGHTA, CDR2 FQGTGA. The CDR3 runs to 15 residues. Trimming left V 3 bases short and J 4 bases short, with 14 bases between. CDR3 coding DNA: TGTGCCAGCAGCTTCGACTCCGGAGGGTCAGATACGCAGTATTTT. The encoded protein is CASSFDSGGSDTQYF.